Listed here is a single T cell receptor (beta chain). Its cognate antigen has yet to be identified. Per-base quality was not reported, and no clone a single base away is much larger than it. This sample is drawn from a study of blood T cell repertoires in COVID-19 (dated by TCRdb to 2018 to 2020). Regarding the research as a whole: Samples covering the acute and convalescent phases of COVID-19 were provided by collaborators in the United States, Italy and Spain. Where HLA class I and class II types were available, the types were taken from metadata supplied by the sample provider, not from assay-based typing. The samples were drawn from two sources: the first 160 participants of the ongoing ImmuneRACE study, and fewer than 1,500 subjects contributed by 6 global collaborators. Deeply sampled blood TCRbeta repertoires from subjects exposed to, actively infected with, or recovered from COVID-19 were included in the dataset. The repertoires were released in a freely available public database intended as a resource for research on the immune response to SARS-CoV-2. Nearly every sample came with metadata listing a de-identified subject ID, COVID-19 status, age in years and sex. The material from the prospective study consisted of cDNA or gDNA derived from T cells, B-cell-depleted T cells, or PBMCs. Points the paper makes about the study in general: The quantity of clinical and demographic metadata differed by source and by participant and was supplied without curation.

TCRbeta CDR3 regions were amplified from genomic DNA by means of the immunoSEQ Assay, a bias-controlled multiplex PCR. Regarding the original processing steps: Within the assay, amplification of reference gene primers was used to estimate how many nucleated cells each sample contained. To quantify the absolute abundance of each unique TCRbeta CDR3 rearrangement, sequence reads were collapsed and filtered. Productive Simpson clonality was computed per sample as the square root of Simpson's diversity index over productive rearrangements. Entries here come from immuneACCESS through TCRdb and include only in-frame sequences with V and J called. Some clones fail to appear in such tables; in the studies checked, an unresolved V gene covers under half of the shortfall, and the cause of the remainder is unknown. D and trimming come from the DNA, and the V and J calls and clone size come from that table. The sample table holds 200,000 or so clones, of which about 87% were seen once. 1.5% to 2% of the sample is taken by the ten largest.

Each collaborating institution followed its own protocols to collect whole blood in K2EDTA tubes. For TCRbeta analysis, collaborator samples were shipped as frozen whole blood, as isolated PBMCs, or as DNA extracted from either sample type. The V end gives up 6 bases and the J end 3 bases, leaving 7 bases in the junction not matched to a gene. The CDR3 runs 15 amino acids, cysteine and phenylalanine included. Only the CDR3 region is kept as DNA, spanning 45 bases read in frame from base 1. The CDR1 and CDR2 encoded by the germline V gene are SGHDN and FVKESK. The sequence came from a man in his 70s with acute or convalescent COVID-19. The chain is made from TRBV14 and TRBJ2-3, with 9 central nucleotides matching TRBD1. Sequencing used peripheral blood. In nucleotide form, the sequence is TGTGCCAGCAGACTACAGGGGGCGCGGACAGATACGCAGTATTTT. This encodes CASRLQGARTDTQYF.